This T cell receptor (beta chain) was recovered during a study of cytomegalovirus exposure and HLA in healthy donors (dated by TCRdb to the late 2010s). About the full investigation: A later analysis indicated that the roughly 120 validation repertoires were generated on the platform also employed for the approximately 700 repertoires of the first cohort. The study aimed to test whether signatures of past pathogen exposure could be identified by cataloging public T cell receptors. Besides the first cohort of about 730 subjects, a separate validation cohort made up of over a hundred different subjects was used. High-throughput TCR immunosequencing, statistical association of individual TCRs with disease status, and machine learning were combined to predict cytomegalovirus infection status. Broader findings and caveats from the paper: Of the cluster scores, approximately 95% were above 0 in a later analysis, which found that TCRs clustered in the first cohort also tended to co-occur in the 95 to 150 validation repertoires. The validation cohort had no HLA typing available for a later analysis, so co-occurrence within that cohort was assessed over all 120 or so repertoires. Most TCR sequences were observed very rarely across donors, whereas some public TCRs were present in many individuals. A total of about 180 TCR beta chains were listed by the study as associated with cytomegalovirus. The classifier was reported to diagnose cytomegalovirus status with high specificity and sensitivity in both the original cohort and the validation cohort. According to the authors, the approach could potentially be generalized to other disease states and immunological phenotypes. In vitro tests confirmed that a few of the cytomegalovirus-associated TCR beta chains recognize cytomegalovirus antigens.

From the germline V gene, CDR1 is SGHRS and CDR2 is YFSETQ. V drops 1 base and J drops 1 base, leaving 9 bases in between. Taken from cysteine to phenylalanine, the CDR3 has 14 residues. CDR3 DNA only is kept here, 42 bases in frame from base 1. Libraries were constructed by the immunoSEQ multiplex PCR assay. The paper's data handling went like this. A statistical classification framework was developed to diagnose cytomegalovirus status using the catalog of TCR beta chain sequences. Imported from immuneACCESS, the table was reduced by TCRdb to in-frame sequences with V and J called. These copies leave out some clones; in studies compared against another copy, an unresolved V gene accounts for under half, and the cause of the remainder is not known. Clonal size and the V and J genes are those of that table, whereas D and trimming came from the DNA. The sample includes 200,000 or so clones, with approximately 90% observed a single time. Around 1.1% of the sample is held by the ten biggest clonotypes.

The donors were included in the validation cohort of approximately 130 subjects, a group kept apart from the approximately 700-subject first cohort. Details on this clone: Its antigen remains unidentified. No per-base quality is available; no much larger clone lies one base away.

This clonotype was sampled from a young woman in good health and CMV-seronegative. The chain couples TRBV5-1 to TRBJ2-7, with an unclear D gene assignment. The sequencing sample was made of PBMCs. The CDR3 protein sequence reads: CASSLPGQSYEQYF. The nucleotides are TGCGCCAGCAGCTTGCCGGGTCAATCCTACGAGCAGTACTTC. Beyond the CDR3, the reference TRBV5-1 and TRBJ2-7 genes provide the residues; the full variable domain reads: KAGVTQTPRYLIKTRGQQVTLSCSPISGHRSVSWYQQTPGQGLQFLFEYFSETQRNKGNFPGRFSGRQFSNSRSEMNVSTLELGDSALYLCASSLPGQSYEQYFGPGTRLTVT.